The following is a TCR beta chain sequence with its context. The antigen this receptor binds is unknown. Base qualities are not recorded, but no much larger clone differs from it by a single base. This entry belongs to a study of blood T cell repertoires in COVID-19 (TCRdb year 2020). About the study as a whole: Collaborator samples came from the United States, Italy and Spain and covered acute and convalescent phases of COVID-19. The dataset comprised deeply sampled blood TCRbeta repertoires from subjects exposed to, actively infected with, or recovered from COVID-19. Where HLA class I and class II types were available, the types were taken from metadata supplied by the sample provider, not from assay-based typing. The material from the prospective study consisted of cDNA or gDNA derived from T cells, B-cell-depleted T cells, or PBMCs. Nearly every sample came with metadata listing a de-identified subject ID, COVID-19 status, age in years and sex. The repertoires were released in a freely available public database meant as a resource for research on the immune response to SARS-CoV-2. The samples were drawn from the first 160 participants of the ongoing ImmuneRACE study and from over a thousand subjects provided by 6 global collaborators.

The full study reports these points: How much clinical and demographic metadata was included differed by source and by participant, and the metadata was provided uncurated.

Looking up the germline V gene yields CDR1 KGHDR and CDR2 SFDVKD. Its CDR3 holds 14 amino acids, cysteine through phenylalanine. The entry retains the CDR3 DNA only, 42 bases that are in frame from base 1. Compared with germline, V lacks 4 bases and J lacks 2 bases; bases without a gene match: 4. Enrolling through a virtual design, the prospective study's participants ranged in age from about 18 to 89 years and lived across some 22 United States geographic areas. Cohort assignment in the prospective study relied on participant-reported clinical history from a screening survey and a study questionnaire. Mobile phlebotomists in the prospective study collected whole blood, serum and a nasopharyngeal or oropharyngeal swab from every participant. Participants in the prospective study had the option to provide additional blood draws and questionnaires over a roughly two-month period. Before DNA extraction, blood samples from the prospective study were shipped at room temperature or frozen.

TCRbeta CDR3 regions were amplified from genomic DNA by means of the immunoSEQ Assay, a bias-controlled multiplex PCR. Per the source publication's procedure: Nucleated cell counts per sample were estimated from amplification of reference gene primers within the assay. To quantify the absolute abundance of each unique TCRbeta CDR3 rearrangement, sequence reads were collapsed and filtered. For each sample, productive Simpson clonality was calculated by taking the square root of Simpson's diversity index across productive rearrangements. Imported from immuneACCESS, the table was reduced by TCRdb to in-frame sequences with V and J called. These copies leave out some clones; in studies compared against another copy, an unresolved V gene accounts for under half, and the cause of the remainder is not known. The V and J calls and clone size come from that table; D and trimming were worked out from the DNA. The sample records fewer than 350,000 clones, 85% to 90% of which are singletons. Jointly, the top ten make up roughly 3.9% of the sample.

The TCR originated in a woman aged 25 to 39 with acute COVID-19. The sample was PBMCs or T cells enriched from blood (not recorded which). The rearranged segments are TRBV24-1 and TRBJ2-7; 7 bases in the middle match TRBD1. The CDR3 region: CATSESDRAYEQYF. The nucleotide sequence reads TGTGCCACCAGTGAGTCCGACAGGGCCTACGAGCAGTACTTC.